Below are 8 T cell receptor beta chains sequenced from a single sample in a study of cytomegalovirus exposure and HLA in healthy donors. Amplification used 60 Vbeta primers and 13 Jbeta primers. This table comes from immunoSEQ multiplex PCR, and its TCRdb copy is limited to in-frame clones, with some not included. The sample contains some 190,000 clones, roughly 75% of which appear only once. The sequenced material came from PBMCs. The receptor source for this set is a man younger than 40 in good health and CMV-seropositive.

V and J are TRBV9 and TRBJ1-2; no firm D call. CDR1 and CDR2 (germline): SGDLS, YYNGEE. Trimming cost V 3 bases and J 4 bases, with 10 bases left between them. The CDR3 is 13 residues long. In DNA form, the CDR3 reads TGTGCCAGCAGCGGCACAGTGACCTATGGCTACACCTTC. As protein: CASSGTVTYGYTF.

This CDR3 reads CSVTGGRTYNEQFF. The CDR3, as DNA: TGCAGCGTGACAGGGGGCCGGACCTACAATGAGCAGTTCTTC. The chain recombines TRBV29-1 with TRBJ2-1; 10 bases line up with TRBD1. The germline CDR1 and CDR2 sequences are SQVTM and ANQGSEA. The CDR3 has 14 residues. Trimming removed 6 bases from V and 2 bases from J; junction bases left unmatched: 4.

The V call is TRBV4-3, the J call TRBJ2-7; D possibly corresponds to TRBD2 (5 bases). Germline-derived CDR1 and CDR2 are LGHNA and YSLEER. V was cut by 1 base and J by 0 bases, with 10 bases left in between. The CDR3 loop spans 15 amino acids. For the CDR3, the DNA is TGCGCCAGCAGCCAAGGACGCGGGCTCTCCTACGAGCAGTACTTC. Protein product: CASSQGRGLSYEQYF.

This clone has just a few counts. V usage is TRBV4-2 and J usage is TRBJ2-7, with D possibly being TRBD2 (5 bases). The germline CDR1 and CDR2 sequences are LGHNA and YNFKEQ. The length of the CDR3 is 13 residues. Trimming cost V 6 bases and J 0 bases, with 9 bases left between them. CDR3 protein: CASREASSYEQYF. The CDR3 DNA sequence: TGTGCCAGCAGGGAGGCCAGCTCCTACGAGCAGTACTTC.

The chain has TRBV9 and TRBJ2-2; D unclear. Germline loops: CDR1 SGDLS, CDR2 YYNGEE. Trimming removed 3 bases at V and 1 base at J, with 4 bases between. This CDR3 contains 13 residues. CDR3 nucleotide sequence: TGTGCCAGCAGCGCAATGAACACCGGGGAGCTGTTTTTT. Amino acids: CASSAMNTGELFF.

The chain uses TRBV10-3 and TRBJ1-1, with D perhaps matching TRBD1 (6 bases). Germline V gives CDR1 ENHRY, CDR2 SYGVKD. With 2 bases removed from V and 1 base from J, the gap between germline ends came to 11 bases. This CDR3 contains 15 residues. As DNA, the CDR3 is TGTGCCATCAGTGAGCGGCAGGGACAGAACACTGAAGCTTTCTTT. Amino acids: CAISERQGQNTEAFF.

The chain is built from TRBV6-6 and TRBJ2-2, with D tentatively TRBD2 (6 bases). This CDR3 has 13 amino acids. Germline V lookup: CDR1 MNHNY, CDR2 SVGAGI (reference sequence). The ends were cut back, 7 bases at V and 0 bases at J, with 6 bases in the middle. The CDR3 loop reads CASTGANTGELFF. As DNA, the CDR3 is TGTGCCAGCACGGGAGCGAACACCGGGGAGCTGTTTTTT.

This rearrangement joins TRBV7-2 to TRBJ2-3; TRBD2 matches at 9 bases. The germline V gene encodes CDR1 SGHTA and CDR2 FQGNSA. This CDR3 comprises 15 residues. J gave up 6 bases and V 1 base, and 5 bases lay outside the gene matches. The CDR3 region is CASSLGGGAGDTQYF. In DNA, the CDR3 is TGTGCCAGCAGCTTAGGCGGGGGGGCAGGGGATACGCAGTATTTT. The full variable domain, completed using reference TRBV7-2 and TRBJ2-3, is GAGVSQSPSNKVTEKGKDVELRCDPISGHTALYWYRQSLGQGLEFLIYFQGNSAPDKSGLPSDRFSAERTGGSVSTLTIQRTQQEDSAVYLCASSLGGGAGDTQYFGPGTRLTVL.